This T cell receptor (beta chain) stems from a study of OX40 agonist ivuxolimab in advanced cancers. Study in general: Partial responses, seen in three patients, involved one hepatocellular carcinoma and two cutaneous melanomas. Whole-study findings and limits: No antigen was identified for the clonally expanded peripheral T cells.

As concerns this clone: Its target is unknown.

TCRdb's copy holds only in-frame clones and misses some; the assay was immunoSEQ multiplex PCR. The sample carries just under 100,000 clones, roughly 94% recorded once. Patients with a history of autoimmune disease or on systemic immunosuppression were excluded. The clonotype comes from an adult with an advanced solid tumor such as melanoma, head and neck, liver or kidney cancer. Source: CD4+ or CD8+ T cells sorted from blood, taken in a trial of the OX40 agonist ivuxolimab.

CDR3 nucleotides: TGTGCCAGCAGCTTGCCTCGGGACAGGATTACCTACGAGCAGTACTTC. Encoded protein: CASSLPRDRITYEQYF. The chain uses TRBV7-9 and TRBJ2-7; 8 positions match TRBD1. This CDR3 has 16 amino acids. Per the germline V gene, CDR1 is SEHNR and CDR2 is FQNEAQ (reference sequence). Trimming removed 3 bases from V and 2 bases from J; junction bases left unmatched: 9.